The 8 T cell receptor beta chains below come from one sample, sequenced in a study of blood T cell repertoires in COVID-19. Using immunoSEQ multiplex PCR, the repertoire was profiled, and TCRdb retains in-frame clones only, with some absent. The data hold about 370,000 clones, with roughly 86% observed a single time. The sequencing input was PBMCs or T cells enriched from blood (not recorded which). These receptors came from a woman under 40 who had recovered from COVID-19.

V and J are TRBV2 and TRBJ1-2, with D perhaps matching TRBD1 (6 bases). Between the trimmed V and J ends, which lost 5 bases and 4 bases, there was a span of 11 bases. In germline, CDR1 is SNHLY, CDR2 FYNNEI. This CDR3 has 13 residues. CDR3 amino acids: CASSTDRIYGYTF. The DNA for the CDR3 is TGTGCCAGCAGTACGGACAGAATCTATGGCTACACCTTC.

V and J are TRBV28 and TRBJ1-4; 7 bases match TRBD1. Trimming removed 6 bases from V and 4 bases from J; junction bases left unmatched: 8. The CDR3 is 15 amino acids. CDR1 and CDR2 (germline): MDHEN, SYDVKM. The CDR3 is CASSPGTAVNEKLFF. CDR3 nucleotide sequence: TGTGCCAGCAGCCCGGGGACAGCCGTTAATGAAAAACTGTTTTTT.

This clone showed up just once. The chain employs TRBV28 and TRBJ1-5; D might be TRBD1 (6 bases). Trimming removed 4 bases at V and 7 bases at J, with 20 bases between. The CDR3 is 16 amino acids. The germline V gene encodes CDR1 MDHEN and CDR2 SYDVKM. The CDR3 coding sequence is TGTGCCAGCAGTTCCGCAGGGGAAGTGTTCTGGCAGCCCCAGCATTTT. Translating gives CASSSAGEVFWQPQHF.

The count of this clone is one. This chain connects TRBV18 to TRBJ2-2, with 7 positions matching TRBD1. This CDR3 has 15 residues. The germline gives CDR1 KGHSH, CDR2 LQKENI. J lost 1 base, V lost 4 bases, and 3 bases had no gene match. CDR3 amino acids: CASSQTGQNTGELFF. DNA of the CDR3: TGTGCCAGCTCACAGACAGGGCAGAACACCGGGGAGCTGTTTTTT.

The chain recombines TRBV6-5 with TRBJ1-2, with 7 nucleotides matching TRBD1. The CDR3 contains 16 residues. With 4 bases clipped from V and 2 bases from J, the junction kept 10 bases outside the gene matches. CDR1 MNHEY and CDR2 SVGAGI come from the germline V gene. CDR3: CASSWGTAGPNYGYTF. CDR3 nucleotides: TGTGCCAGCAGTTGGGGGACAGCCGGACCCAACTATGGCTACACCTTC.

V is TRBV30 and J is TRBJ2-7, with 9 bases fitting TRBD1. The CDR3 length is 16 residues. Germline values: CDR1 GTSNPN, CDR2 SVGIG (reference sequence). V shed 1 base, J shed 4 bases, and the junction held 11 bases outside the gene matches. The CDR3 sequence is CAWSGPGTGNVYEQYF. The CDR3 nucleotides read TGTGCCTGGAGTGGTCCCGGGACAGGGAATGTTTACGAGCAGTACTTC.

The chain has TRBV5-4 and TRBJ1-2; 9 bases line up with TRBD1. V shed 4 bases and J 7 bases; nucleotides not matched to a gene: 8. CDR1 is SGHNT, CDR2 YYREEE, per germline (reference sequence). The CDR3 extends over 14 amino acids. The CDR3 DNA is TGTGCCAGCAGCACCCCGGGACAGGGCCCTGGCTACACCTTC. Amino acid sequence: CASSTPGQGPGYTF.

V usage is TRBV24-1 and J usage is TRBJ2-2, with D unresolved. V was cut by 5 bases and J by 6 bases, with 12 bases left in between. Germline values: CDR1 KGHDR, CDR2 SFDVKD. The CDR3 has 14 residues. CDR3 region: CATSVRSLSGELFF. CDR3 sequence (DNA): TGTGCCACCAGTGTGAGATCGTTATCCGGGGAGCTGTTTTTT.